Listed below are T cell receptor beta chains from one sample, sequenced in a study of beta chain features in type 1 diabetes. Repertoires were generated with immunoSEQ multiplex PCR, while TCRdb's copy carries only in-frame clones and drops some. The sample contains hundreds of thousands of clones, roughly 16% of which appear only once. Sequenced input: naive CD4+ T cells from blood. The receptors shown here come from a woman aged 18 to 35 in good health. Both conserved end residues are part of each CDR3. The D gene is left open where the match is weak. Clone size is stated in some rows and not others, as once, few, many or a class when expanded.

NA TRBJ2-3 TRBV6-1 NA CASRGDTDTQYF TGTGCCAGTAGGGGGGACACAGATACGCAGTATTTT
NA TRBJ2-7 TRBV5-6 few CASSLGFSYEQYF TGTGCCAGCAGCTTGGGCTTCTCCTACGAGCAGTACTTC
NA TRBJ2-1 TRBV19 few CASSMGTYNNEQFF TGTGCCAGTAGTATGGGGACGTATAACAATGAGCAGTTCTTC
NA TRBJ2-7 TRBV28 few CASSETAKGGEQYF TGTGCCAGCAGTGAAACAGCAAAGGGGGGCGAGCAGTACTTC
NA TRBJ2-1 TRBV7-2 NA CASSPSQRRGYNEQFF TGTGCCAGCAGCCCCTCCCAGCGGAGGGGGTACAATGAGCAGTTCTTC
TRBD2 TRBJ2-1 TRBV18 NA CASSPNRLAGDNEQFF TGTGCCAGCTCACCCAACCGACTAGCGGGCGACAATGAGCAGTTCTTC
NA TRBJ2-2 TRBV5-1 few CASREADTGELFF TGCGCCAGCAGGGAGGCGGACACCGGGGAGCTGTTTTTT
NA TRBJ2-3 TRBV4-2 few CASSQEKLPTGDTQYF TGTGCCAGCAGCCAAGAGAAGCTACCGACGGGAGATACGCAGTATTTT
NA TRBJ1-5 TRBV29-1 NA CSVQAALGQPQHF TGCAGCGTTCAAGCTGCGTTGGGTCAGCCCCAGCATTTT
TRBD1 TRBJ2-5 TRBV28 once CASSFMKGARNGGTQYF TGTGCCAGCAGTTTTATGAAGGGGGCCAGAAACGGAGGGACCCAGTACTTC
TRBD1 TRBJ1-5 TRBV7-8 few CASSSPSGGSGNQPQHF TGTGCCAGCAGCTCGCCCTCAGGGGGCTCTGGCAATCAGCCCCAGCATTTT
NA TRBJ2-2 TRBV5-6 NA CASSGTIRGSTGELFF TGTGCCAGCAGCGGTACAATCAGGGGTTCGACCGGGGAGCTGTTTTTT
NA TRBJ2-5 TRBV14 NA CASSQSFRDIKETQYF TGTGCCAGCAGCCAATCGTTCCGGGACATCAAAGAGACCCAGTACTTC
NA TRBJ1-2 TRBV11-2 NA CASSHHRADGYTF TGTGCCAGCAGCCACCACAGGGCTGATGGCTACACCTTC
NA TRBJ1-1 TRBV6-6 few CASSYGREAFF TGTGCCAGCAGTTACGGGCGGGAAGCTTTCTTT
NA TRBJ1-1 TRBV19 NA CASSILGRVGTEAFF TGTGCCAGTAGTATACTGGGCAGGGTGGGGACTGAAGCTTTCTTT
TRBD2 TRBJ2-3 TRBV6-5 few CASSYWAGGGADTQYF TGTGCCAGCAGTTACTGGGCGGGAGGTGGGGCAGATACGCAGTATTTT
TRBD1 TRBJ2-2 TRBV11-1 NA CASSMRDRENTGELFF TGTGCCAGCAGCATGAGGGACAGAGAGAACACCGGGGAGCTGTTTTTT
NA TRBJ1-5 TRBV15 few CATRKSEGTNQPQHF TGTGCCACCAGAAAAAGTGAGGGGACCAATCAGCCCCAGCATTTT
NA TRBJ1-1 TRBV5-6 few CASSSASEAFF TGTGCCAGCAGCTCCGCATCTGAAGCTTTCTTT
NA TRBJ1-2 TRBV5-1 NA CASSGGPNYGYTF TGCGCCAGCAGCGGGGGACCGAACTATGGCTACACCTTC
NA TRBJ1-2 TRBV18 few CASSPTSGSDYGYTF TGTGCCAGCTCACCAACATCCGGATCCGACTATGGCTACACCTTC
NA TRBJ2-1 TRBV6-6 NA CASSNRVDYNEQFF TGTGCCAGCAGTAACCGGGTTGACTACAATGAGCAGTTCTTC
NA TRBJ1-1 TRBV6-6 NA CASSYPDSLNTEAFF TGTGCCAGCAGTTACCCAGACAGCCTTAACACTGAAGCTTTCTTT
TRBD1 TRBJ1-2 TRBV19 few CASSTRDRAGDYGYTF TGTGCCAGTAGTACCCGTGACAGGGCCGGTGACTATGGCTACACCTTC
NA TRBJ2-3 TRBV7-2 few CASSSRLAKAMNF TGTGCCAGCAGCTCTCGATTAGCAAAGGCAATGAATTTT
NA TRBJ2-3 TRBV2 few CASSDGRSTDTQYF TGTGCCAGCAGTGACGGGCGGTCAACAGATACGCAGTATTTT
NA TRBJ1-1 TRBV7-9 NA CASSLFGGDQAFF TGTGCCAGCAGCTTATTTGGTGGGGATCAGGCTTTCTTT
NA TRBJ2-3 TRBV5-8 NA CASSPEWRGGDTQYF TGTGCCAGCAGCCCAGAGTGGAGAGGTGGAGATACGCAGTATTTT
NA TRBJ2-1 TRBV7-9 NA CASNKMGGVVANEQFF TGTGCCAGCAATAAAATGGGCGGGGTAGTTGCCAATGAGCAGTTCTTC
NA TRBJ2-1 TRBV7-2 few CASSLDRQNYNEQFF TGTGCCAGCAGCTTAGACCGACAGAATTACAATGAGCAGTTCTTC
NA TRBJ1-4 TRBV28 NA CASSSGTRSNEKLFF TGTGCCAGCAGTTCTGGCACTCGGAGTAATGAAAAACTGTTTTTT
NA TRBJ2-5 TRBV7-8 NA CASSRPRETQYF TGTGCCAGCAGCCGACCGCGGGAGACCCAGTACTTC
TRBD1 TRBJ1-2 TRBV6-5 few CASSSRDRGRYTF TGTGCCAGCAGCTCCCGGGACAGGGGGAGGTACACCTTC
TRBD2 TRBJ2-1 TRBV5-4 NA CASSSTGTTYNEQFF TGTGCGAGCAGCTCAACCGGGACTACGTACAATGAGCAGTTCTTC
TRBD1 TRBJ2-6 TRBV5-1 NA CASSLDRGRVLTF TGCGCCAGCAGCTTAGACAGGGGTCGCGTCCTGACTTTC
NA TRBJ1-5 TRBV7-9 few CASSLDRANQPQHF TGTGCCAGCAGCTTAGACAGGGCGAATCAGCCCCAGCATTTT
TRBD1 TRBJ2-2 TRBV7-3 NA CASSLFGTGLTGELFF TGTGCCAGCAGCTTATTTGGGACAGGGCTCACCGGGGAGCTGTTTTTT
TRBD1 TRBJ2-1 TRBV6-5 NA CASSRQGSSEQFF TGTGCCAGCAGTAGACAGGGTTCGAGTGAGCAGTTCTTC
NA TRBJ1-3 TRBV9 NA CASSPRRRGRGELTGNTIYF TGTGCCAGCAGCCCCCGACGTAGGGGCAGGGGCGAGCTTACTGGAAACACCATATATTTT
NA TRBJ2-1 TRBV28 few CASSFGGRGEQFF TGTGCCAGCAGTTTTGGGGGGCGAGGTGAGCAGTTCTTC
NA TRBJ1-5 TRBV27 few CASSLLGGWQPQHF TGTGCCAGCAGTTTGCTCGGGGGCTGGCAGCCCCAGCATTTT
NA TRBJ1-5 TRBV12-5 NA CASGFGNQPQHF TGTGCTAGTGGTTTTGGCAATCAGCCCCAGCATTTT
NA TRBJ1-2 TRBV7-2 NA CASSLVFGLGLANYGYTF TGTGCCAGCAGCTTAGTCTTTGGATTAGGCCTAGCTAACTATGGCTACACCTTC
TRBD1 TRBJ2-5 TRBV28 NA CASSPYRGLETQYF TGTGCCAGCAGCCCATACAGGGGGCTAGAGACCCAGTACTTC
TRBD1 TRBJ2-1 TRBV9 NA CASSAGAGGNEQFF TGTGCCAGCAGCGCCGGGGCAGGGGGCAATGAGCAGTTCTTC
NA TRBJ1-1 TRBV10-2 NA CASSTMGGTEAFF TGCGCCAGCAGTACCATGGGGGGGACTGAAGCTTTCTTT
NA TRBJ2-5 TRBV7-2 few CASSLVMTAQGETQYF TGTGCCAGCAGCTTAGTCATGACAGCTCAGGGGGAGACCCAGTACTTC
NA TRBJ2-5 TRBV29-1 few CSVVGREETQYF TGCAGCGTTGTAGGACGAGAAGAGACCCAGTACTTC
NA TRBJ2-2 TRBV28 NA CGIGGNTGELFF TGTGGTATCGGCGGGAACACCGGGGAGCTGTTTTTT
NA TRBJ1-2 TRBV21-1 few CASSDTENYGYTF TGTGCCAGCAGCGACACAGAAAACTATGGCTACACCTTC
NA TRBJ2-2 TRBV19 few CASSIVGGNTGELFF TGTGCCAGTAGTATAGTGGGCGGTAACACCGGGGAGCTGTTTTTT
NA TRBJ1-2 TRBV7-9 NA CASSLSALYGYTF TGTGCCAGCAGCTTAAGTGCCCTCTATGGCTACACCTTC
NA TRBJ2-4 TRBV29-1 few CSVKTRLAKNIQYF TGCAGCGTCAAGACTCGACTAGCCAAAAACATTCAGTACTTC
NA TRBJ2-1 TRBV4-3 NA CASSQDSATGFESSYNEQFF TGCGCCAGCAGCCAAGATTCGGCGACGGGATTCGAGAGCTCCTACAATGAGCAGTTCTTC
NA TRBJ2-3 TRBV28 NA CASRESTDTQYF TGTGCCAGCAGGGAAAGCACAGATACGCAGTATTTT
NA TRBJ1-2 TRBV5-5 few CASSPSGVGYGYTF TGTGCCAGCAGTCCCTCCGGGGTGGGGTATGGCTACACCTTC
NA TRBJ2-2 TRBV5-1 few CASSLRGRNTGELFF TGCGCCAGCAGCTTAAGGGGGAGGAACACCGGGGAGCTGTTTTTT
NA TRBJ2-1 TRBV19 few CASTSTAGRSSYNEQFF TGTGCCAGTACCTCTACGGCAGGGAGGAGCTCCTACAATGAGCAGTTCTTC
NA TRBJ2-5 TRBV21-1 NA CASSKKGGKACGETQYF TGTGCCAGCAGCAAAAAAGGGGGGAAGGCTTGCGGAGAGACCCAGTACTTC